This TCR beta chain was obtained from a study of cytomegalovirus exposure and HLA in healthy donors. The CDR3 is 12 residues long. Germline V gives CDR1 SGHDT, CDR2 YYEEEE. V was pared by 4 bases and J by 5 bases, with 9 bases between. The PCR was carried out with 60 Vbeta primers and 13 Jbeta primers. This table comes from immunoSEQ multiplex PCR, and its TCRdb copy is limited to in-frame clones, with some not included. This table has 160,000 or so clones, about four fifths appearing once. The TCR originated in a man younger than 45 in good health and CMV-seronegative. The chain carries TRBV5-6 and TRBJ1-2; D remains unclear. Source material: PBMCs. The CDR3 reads CASSPDMYGYTF. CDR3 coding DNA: TGTGCCAGCAGCCCCGACATGTATGGCTACACCTTC.